The next 23 T cell receptor beta chains were all read from a single sample in a study of post-analysis software for immune sequencing data. Study-wide results and limits: TRBV5-6, TRBV5-1 and TRBV20-1 belonged to a set of roughly five TRBV segments that were more frequent in patients than controls.

No antigen is known for these receptors. Sequencing libraries made from TCR beta cDNA carried unique molecular identifiers. TCRdb passed the PCR reads through MiXCR, listing each CDR3 protein once. The repertoire holds roughly 600,000 distinct CDR3 sequences, with around 47% as singletons. Material for sequencing was blood. Every receptor here comes from a girl aged 5-17 years with multiple sclerosis.

The chain carries TRBV28 and TRBJ2-3; 7 nucleotides align to TRBD1. The CDR3 extends over 17 amino acids. J was trimmed by 2 bases and V by 7 bases; bases with no gene match: 15. Germline-derived CDR1 and CDR2 are MDHEN and SYDVKM. CDR3 bases: TGTGCCAGCACCCAGTTTGGGGACAGAGGTTTCACAGATACGCAGTATTTT. It codes for CASTQFGDRGFTDTQYF.

This clonotype has only a few counts. The rearrangement joins TRBV4-1 to TRBJ2-6; D unresolved. This CDR3 spans 15 amino acids. CDR1 and CDR2 (germline): MGHRA, YSYEKL. The V end lost 6 bases, the J end lost 4 bases, and 13 bases lay between the germline ends. This chain's CDR3 is CASSPSGAGANVLTF. In DNA form, the CDR3 reads TGCGCCAGCAGTCCCTCCGGCGCGGGGGCCAACGTCCTGACTTTC.

There are a few counts of this clonotype. V gene TRBV5-1 combines with J gene TRBJ2-1; 11 bases are shared with TRBD2. Germline CDR1 SGHRS, CDR2 YFSETQ. The length of the CDR3 is 19 residues. Trimming cost V 3 bases and J 8 bases; bases outside gene matches: 19. CDR3 in DNA: TGCGCCAGCAGCTCGAGACCTAGCGGGGGGCCCCCTAACGTGGATGAGCAGTTCTTC. As protein: CASSSRPSGGPPNVDEQFF.

This chain joins TRBV6-6 and TRBJ1-1, with a possible D match to TRBD1 (5 bases). V dropped 8 bases and J dropped 1 base, with 17 bases sitting between them. There are 15 residues in the CDR3. CDR1 is MNHNY and CDR2 is SVGAGI in the germline V gene (reference sequence). The CDR3 loop is CASLLSAGTNTEAFF. The CDR3 region has the DNA TGTGCCAGCCTTCTGTCCGCGGGGACGAACACTGAAGCTTTCTTT.

This chain joins TRBV12-3 or TRBV12-4 and TRBJ1-2; possible D gene TRBD1, 5 bases. CDR3 length: 13 residues. V lost 6 bases, J lost 3 bases, and 11 bases lay in between. The CDR3 protein is CASRSDTDYGYTF. CDR3 in DNA: TGTGCCAGCAGATCGGACACCGACTATGGCTACACCTTC.

This clonotype has only a few counts. This chain connects TRBV5-1 to TRBJ1-4; TRBD1 aligns across 8 bases. CDR3 size: 15 residues. V shed 4 bases, J shed 7 bases, and the junction held 9 bases outside the gene matches. Germline CDR1 SGHRS, CDR2 YFSETQ. CDR3 in DNA: TGCGCCAGCAGCCTCACGCAGGGGGCGGGTGAAAAACTGTTTTTT. It yields the protein CASSLTQGAGEKLFF.

The chain links TRBV5-1 to TRBJ2-1; TRBD1 might be the D (5 bases). This CDR3 has 15 residues. Looked up from germline, CDR1 is SGHRS and CDR2 is YFSETQ. V was shortened by 0 bases and J by 8 bases, with 15 bases between the two germline ends. CDR3 bases: TGCGCCAGCAGCTTGGGACAGAGTCGAATCGATGAGCAGTTCTTC. Residues: CASSLGQSRIDEQFF. Drawing the rest from reference TRBV5-1 and TRBJ2-1, the complete variable domain is KAGVTQTPRYLIKTRGQQVTLSCSPISGHRSVSWYQQTPGQGLQFLFEYFSETQRNKGNFPGRFSGRQFSNSRSEMNVSTLELGDSALYLCASSLGQSRIDEQFFGPGTRLTVL.

The chain couples TRBV5-1 to TRBJ2-1; D unclear. The V end lost 0 bases, the J end lost 1 base, and 8 bases lay between the germline ends. The CDR3 totals 15 residues. Germline V gene sequence: CDR1 SGHRS, CDR2 YFSETQ. CDR3 in amino acids: CASSLAPRSYNEQFF. The CDR3 bases are TGCGCCAGCAGCTTGGCCCCACGATCCTACAATGAGCAGTTCTTC.

This clonotype was counted between two and nine times. The chain links TRBV5-1 to TRBJ2-1; D call uncertain. This CDR3 contains 15 residues. Germline CDR1 reads SGHRS; CDR2 reads YFSETQ. V gave up 1 base and J gave up 0 bases, with 8 bases separating them. The CDR3, as DNA: TGCGCCAGCAGCTTGCCCGGAGTCTCCTACAATGAGCAGTTCTTC. Translating gives CASSLPGVSYNEQFF.

In this sample, this clonotype turned up many times. The V call is TRBV12-3 or TRBV12-4, the J call TRBJ2-7, with 8 positions matching TRBD1. This CDR3 is built from 14 residues. V lost 4 bases and J lost 4; bases outside the gene matches: 6. The CDR3 spells CASSSRDRIYEQYF. CDR3 coding DNA: TGTGCCAGCAGTTCCCGGGACAGGATTTACGAGCAGTACTTC.

The chain combines TRBV4-2 with TRBJ2-1; tentative D call: TRBD2 (6 bases). The CDR3 runs to 16 residues. Germline CDR1 and CDR2: LGHNA and YNFKEQ. Trimming shortened V by 1 base and J by 2 bases, and 12 bases separated the two germline ends. The CDR3 here is CASSQGGTGAYNEQFF. CDR3 nucleotide sequence: TGTGCCAGCAGCCAAGGCGGGACCGGAGCCTACAATGAGCAGTTCTTC.

This clonotype was counted only a few times. V usage is TRBV29-1 and J usage is TRBJ2-1; D unclear. V was shortened by 7 bases and J by 2 bases, with 15 bases between the two germline ends. CDR1 SQVTM and CDR2 ANQGSEA come from the germline V gene. This CDR3 contains 14 residues. The CDR3, as DNA: TGCAGCGCAGAAGGACCCAGAGCCTACAATGAGCAGTTCTTC. It encodes CSAEGPRAYNEQFF.

This clonotype has a handful of counts. The V gene is TRBV28, the J gene TRBJ2-6, with D perhaps given as TRBD1 or TRBD2 (6 bases each). V was pared by 6 bases and J by 0 bases, with 15 bases between. Germline V CDR1 and CDR2: MDHEN, SYDVKM. The CDR3 consists of 17 residues. CDR3 loop: CASSGGRMISGANVLTF. The CDR3 DNA sequence: TGTGCCAGCAGCGGGGGCAGGATGATCTCTGGGGCCAACGTCCTGACTTTC.

V and J are TRBV6-6 and TRBJ2-6; unclear D gene. The germline V gene encodes CDR1 MNHNY and CDR2 SVGAGI (reference sequence). V shed 9 bases and J shed 2 bases, with 5 bases lying between them. This CDR3 comprises 12 residues. Written as DNA, the CDR3 is TGTGCCAGGTGGGCTGGGGCCAACGTCCTGACTTTC. Encoded protein: CARWAGANVLTF.

The table lists this clonotype with a few counts. This rearrangement joins TRBV6-2 or TRBV6-3 to TRBJ2-7, with D maybe TRBD2 (5 bases). The V gene lost 2 bases and the J gene lost 4 bases, with 12 bases spanning the gap. The germline gives CDR1 MNHEY, CDR2 SVGEGT. The CDR3 totals 14 residues. CDR3: CASSYALDPYEQYF. The CDR3 region has the DNA TGTGCCAGCAGTTACGCACTAGACCCATACGAGCAGTACTTC.

The rearrangement uses TRBV29-1 and TRBJ2-1; D is tentatively TRBD1 or TRBD2 (6 bases each). There are 14 residues in the CDR3. V gave up 3 bases and J gave up 5 bases, with 14 bases separating them. Per the germline V gene, CDR1 is SQVTM and CDR2 is ANQGSEA. The chain's CDR3 is CSVEGGRKHNEQFF. CDR3 nucleotides: TGCAGCGTTGAGGGGGGCCGGAAACACAATGAGCAGTTCTTC.

This chain uses TRBV6-6 with TRBJ1-2; D not resolved. Between the trimmed V and J ends, which lost 5 bases and 10 bases, there was a span of 11 bases. From germline, CDR1 is MNHNY and CDR2 SVGAGI (reference sequence). This CDR3 has 11 residues. Here the CDR3 reads CASSPRLPYTF. The CDR3 nucleotides read TGTGCCAGCAGTCCCCGCCTACCCTACACCTTC.

A few counts support this clonotype. The genes are TRBV18 and TRBJ2-7, with D possibly being TRBD1 (5 bases). The V end was cut by 5 bases, the J end by 3 bases, with 11 bases between. Germline assignment: CDR1 KGHSH and CDR2 LQKENI. This CDR3 comprises 13 residues. The CDR3 reads CASSRGRDYEQYF. CDR3 bases: TGTGCCAGCTCAAGGGGCAGAGACTACGAGCAGTACTTC.

With respect to this clonotype: With a much larger clone just one base away, this may be a read error. The rearrangement joins TRBV10-3 to TRBJ2-7; D call uncertain. CDR1 and CDR2 from the germline V gene are ENHRY and SYGVKD. This CDR3 spans 12 amino acids. CDR3 loop: CAVSVSGHEQYF. DNA of the CDR3: TGTGCCGTCAGTGTCAGTGGCCACGAGCAGTACTTC.

This clonotype showed up just a few times. The CDR3 loop is CASSPTSFEQFF. The DNA of the CDR3 is TGTGCCAGCAGCCCGACTAGCTTTGAGCAGTTCTTC. This chain connects TRBV11-2 to TRBJ2-1, with 7 bases matching TRBD2. Losses at the gene ends were 5 bases for V and 9 bases for J; bases not matched to a gene: 4. Germline lookup yields CDR1 SGHAT and CDR2 FQNNGV. The CDR3 sequence is 12 residues long. Full variable domain (rest looked up from reference TRBV11-2 and TRBJ2-1): EAGVAQSPRYKIIEKRQSVAFWCNPISGHATLYWYQQILGQGPKLLIQFQNNGVVDDSQLPKDRFSAERLKGVDSTLKIQPAKLEDSAVYLCASSPTSFEQFFGPGTRLTVL.

This clonotype occurred a few times. V gene TRBV7-9 combines with J gene TRBJ1-4, with 7 bases fitting TRBD1. Germline V gene lookup returns CDR1 SEHNR and CDR2 FQNEAQ (reference sequence). The CDR3 consists of 15 residues. J was trimmed by 6 bases and V by 5 bases; bases with no gene match: 9. The CDR3: CASSRGGQLHEKLFF. In DNA form, the CDR3 reads TGTGCCAGCAGCCGGGGGGGACAGCTCCATGAAAAACTGTTTTTT.

There are a few counts of this clonotype. This chain links TRBV12-3 or TRBV12-4 with TRBJ2-6; D gene uncertain. The CDR3 runs to 15 residues. The germline V and J ends were trimmed by 3 bases and 2 bases, with 8 bases remaining between them. CDR3 in amino acids: CASSFAPTGANVLTF. The CDR3 DNA reads TGTGCCAGCAGTTTTGCGCCGACTGGGGCCAACGTCCTGACTTTC.

The rearrangement links TRBV4-2 to TRBJ2-3, with D perhaps matching TRBD2 (6 bases). In germline, CDR1 is LGHNA, CDR2 YNFKEQ. V was cut by 0 bases and J by 2 bases, with 15 bases left in between. This CDR3 comprises 17 residues. This chain's CDR3 is CASSQDIAAGLTDTQYF. The CDR3 bases are TGTGCCAGCAGCCAAGATATTGCAGCGGGCCTCACAGATACGCAGTATTTT.